This note documents a single T cell receptor (beta chain) sequence. Its antigen is as yet unknown. Generated by immunoSEQ multiplex PCR, the TCRdb table keeps only in-frame clones and is missing some. The sample has about 39,000 clones; more than 65% are singletons. This entry belongs to a study of chemoradiotherapy in HPV16-positive cancers. The study, taken as a whole, reports: Candidate HPV-specific clones and E7-related TCR motifs grew in tumor during treatment.

Germline CDR1 and CDR2: ENHRY and SYGVKD. The CDR3 extends over 14 amino acids. J was trimmed by 3 bases and V by 4 bases; bases with no gene match: 4. The chain has TRBV10-3 and TRBJ1-1; the match to TRBD1 covers 8 bases. The sequencing here drew on blood, taken from a patient who underwent chemoradiotherapy. The clonotype originates from a human donor with HPV-associated anogenital cancer. The CDR3 reads CAISVTGADTEAFF. The CDR3, as DNA: TGTGCCATCAGTGTGACAGGGGCAGACACTGAAGCTTTCTTT.